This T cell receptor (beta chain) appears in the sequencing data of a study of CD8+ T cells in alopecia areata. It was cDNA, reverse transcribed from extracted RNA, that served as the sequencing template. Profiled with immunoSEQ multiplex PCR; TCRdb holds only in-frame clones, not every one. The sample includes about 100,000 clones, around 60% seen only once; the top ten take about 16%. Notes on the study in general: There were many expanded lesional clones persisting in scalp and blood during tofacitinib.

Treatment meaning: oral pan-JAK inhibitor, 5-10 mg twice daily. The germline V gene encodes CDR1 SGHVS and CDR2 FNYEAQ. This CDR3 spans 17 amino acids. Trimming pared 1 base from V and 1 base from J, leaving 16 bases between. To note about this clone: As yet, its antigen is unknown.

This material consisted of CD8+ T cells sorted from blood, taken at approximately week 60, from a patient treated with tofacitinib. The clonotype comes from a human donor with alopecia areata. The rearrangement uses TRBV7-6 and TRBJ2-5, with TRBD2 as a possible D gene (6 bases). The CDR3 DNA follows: TGTGCCAGCAGCTTAGGGTGGCGGCAGGAGGGCCAAGAGACCCAGTACTTC. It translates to CASSLGWRQEGQETQYF.